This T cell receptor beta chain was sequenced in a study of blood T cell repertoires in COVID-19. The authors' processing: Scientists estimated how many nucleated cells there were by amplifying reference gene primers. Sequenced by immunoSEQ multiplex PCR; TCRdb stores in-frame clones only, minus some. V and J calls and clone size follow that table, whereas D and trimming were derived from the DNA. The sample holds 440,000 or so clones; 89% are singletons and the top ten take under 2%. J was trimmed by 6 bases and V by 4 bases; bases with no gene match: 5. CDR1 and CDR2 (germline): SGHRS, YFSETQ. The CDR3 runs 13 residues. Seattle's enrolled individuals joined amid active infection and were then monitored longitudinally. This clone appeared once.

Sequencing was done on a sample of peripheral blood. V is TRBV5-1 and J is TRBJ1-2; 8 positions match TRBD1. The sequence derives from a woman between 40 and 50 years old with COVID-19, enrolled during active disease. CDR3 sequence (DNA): TGCGCCAGCAGCGTACGGACAGGGAATGGCTACACCTTC. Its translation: CASSVRTGNGYTF. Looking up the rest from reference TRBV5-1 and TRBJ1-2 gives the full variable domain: KAGVTQTPRYLIKTRGQQVTLSCSPISGHRSVSWYQQTPGQGLQFLFEYFSETQRNKGNFPGRFSGRQFSNSRSEMNVSTLELGDSALYLCASSVRTGNGYTFGSGTRLTVV.